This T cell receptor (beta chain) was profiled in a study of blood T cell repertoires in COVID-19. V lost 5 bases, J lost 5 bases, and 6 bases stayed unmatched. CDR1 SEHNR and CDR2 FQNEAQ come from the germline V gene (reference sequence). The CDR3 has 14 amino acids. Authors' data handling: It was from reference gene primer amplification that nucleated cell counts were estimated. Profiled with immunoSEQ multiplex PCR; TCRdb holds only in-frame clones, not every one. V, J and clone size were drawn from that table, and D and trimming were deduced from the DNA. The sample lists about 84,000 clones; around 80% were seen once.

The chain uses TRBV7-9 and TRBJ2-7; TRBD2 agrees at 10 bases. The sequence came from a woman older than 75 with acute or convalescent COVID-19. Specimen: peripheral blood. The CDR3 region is CASSPLAGVDEQYF. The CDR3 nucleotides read TGTGCCAGCAGCCCGCTAGCGGGAGTAGACGAGCAGTACTTC.